A single sample is the source of the 21 T cell receptor beta chains below, sequenced in a study of T cell responses to AZD1222 COVID-19 vaccine. Sequencing used immunoSEQ multiplex PCR; TCRdb keeps in-frame clones, though not all of them. Counted here are approximately 100,000 clones, roughly 91% occurring once; the ten biggest clones make up less than 55%. Specimen: peripheral blood, collected on day 0 of AZD1222 vaccination. These TCRs come from an adult in good health.

The V and J genes are TRBV28 and TRBJ2-7; 9 bases map to TRBD1. This CDR3 comprises 14 residues. Germline V lookup: CDR1 MDHEN, CDR2 SYDVKM. The V segment lost 5 bases and the J segment 5 bases; nucleotides outside the gene matches: 7. CDR3: CASSGPGQGDEQYF. The CDR3 nucleotides are TGTGCCAGCAGTGGACCGGGACAGGGAGACGAGCAGTACTTC.

The chain joins TRBV7-2 to TRBJ2-7; TRBD2 matches at 9 bases. Per germline, CDR1 SGHTA and CDR2 FQGNSA. The CDR3 has 15 amino acids. J lost 3 bases, V lost 11 bases, and 14 bases had no gene match. The CDR3 sequence: CAGRGREGDHYEQYF. The CDR3 DNA follows: TGTGCCGGCCGTGGGCGGGAGGGGGACCACTACGAGCAGTACTTC.

In this sample, this clone turned up once. The chain couples TRBV29-1 to TRBJ1-1; D possibly corresponds to TRBD1 (5 bases). Trimming removed 4 bases at V and 0 bases at J, with 9 bases between. There are 13 residues in the CDR3. The germline V gene has CDR1 SQVTM and CDR2 ANQGSEA. CDR3 DNA sequence: TGCAGCGTTGTGGGGCGGGTGAACACTGAAGCTTTCTTT. This translates into CSVVGRVNTEAFF.

This chain connects TRBV9 to TRBJ1-5, with D perhaps TRBD1 (6 bases). The germline gives CDR1 SGDLS, CDR2 YYNGEE. The CDR3 spans 15 residues. Trimming took off 3 bases at V and 9 bases at J, with 19 bases between the two ends. The CDR3, as DNA: TGTGCCAGCAGCGCGGGGGCGGGGGGACTCTCGCCCCAGCATTTT. Its protein product is CASSAGAGGLSPQHF.

This chain joins TRBV4-2 and TRBJ1-1; D not certain. The CDR3 runs 14 residues. Germline V gene sequence: CDR1 LGHNA, CDR2 YNFKEQ. Trimming removed 2 bases at V and 5 bases at J, with 12 bases between. DNA of the CDR3: TGTGCCAGCAGCCAATTAGTGCTCGAAACTGAAGCTTTCTTT. As protein: CASSQLVLETEAFF.

In this sample, this clone turned up once. The chain links TRBV7-3 to TRBJ2-1; TRBD2 aligns across 11 bases. The CDR3 is 15 residues long. With V trimmed by 5 bases and J by 8 bases, 8 bases remained unmatched. The V gene's germline CDR1 is SGHTA and CDR2 FQGTGA. The CDR3 sequence is CASSLVAGGWDEQFF. The CDR3 DNA follows: TGTGCCAGCAGCCTAGTAGCGGGAGGGTGGGATGAGCAGTTCTTC.

The chain carries TRBV7-3 and TRBJ2-1, with a weak D call TRBD2 (5 bases). The V end was cut by 5 bases, the J end by 4 bases, with 9 bases between. The CDR3 sequence is 13 residues long. Germline V lookup: CDR1 SGHTA, CDR2 FQGTGA. The CDR3 DNA reads TGTGCCAGCAGCACGACTATTTACAATGAGCAGTTCTTC. Protein product: CASSTTIYNEQFF.

The chain couples TRBV28 to TRBJ2-2; 7 bases fit TRBD1. V was pared by 7 bases and J by 1 base, with 6 bases of the junction left unmatched. Germline loops: CDR1 MDHEN, CDR2 SYDVKM. The CDR3 extends over 15 amino acids. The CDR3 spells CASTGGTVNTGELFF. DNA of the CDR3: TGTGCCAGCACCGGTGGGACAGTGAACACCGGGGAGCTGTTTTTT.

The gene calls are TRBV27 and TRBJ1-6, with a tentative D call TRBD1 (5 bases). CDR3 length: 16 residues. CDR1 and CDR2 from the germline V gene are MNHEY and SMNVEV (reference sequence). V shed 3 bases and J shed 6 bases, with 15 bases lying between them. CDR3 amino acids: CASSFNYGTANSPLHF. DNA for the CDR3: TGTGCCAGCAGTTTTAACTACGGGACCGCTAATTCACCCCTCCACTTT.

The chain recombines TRBV4-1 with TRBJ2-1; tentatively, D is TRBD2 (5 bases). V was cut by 1 base and J by 0 bases, with 7 bases left in between. Germline V lookup: CDR1 MGHRA, CDR2 YSYEKL. The CDR3 runs 15 residues. The DNA for the CDR3 is TGCGCCAGCAGCCAAGTGGGGAGCTCCTACAATGAGCAGTTCTTC. It yields the protein CASSQVGSSYNEQFF.

This sequence joins TRBV7-3 and TRBJ2-6; the D is unclear. The CDR3 loop spans 18 amino acids. V was pared by 0 bases and J by 0 bases, with 12 bases between. Germline V CDR1 and CDR2: SGHTA, FQGTGA. CDR3 coding DNA: TGTGCCAGCAGCTTAACGGCGGTATATGGCTCTGGGGCCAACGTCCTGACTTTC. Translated: CASSLTAVYGSGANVLTF.

This clone was observed a single time. The chain recombines TRBV5-1 with TRBJ2-7; weak D call: TRBD2 (6 bases). The length of the CDR3 is 15 residues. In germline, CDR1 is SGHRS, CDR2 YFSETQ. Trimming stripped 0 bases from V and 0 bases from J, with 10 bases between. The CDR3 sequence: CASSLGGTASYEQYF. In DNA form, the CDR3 reads TGCGCCAGCAGCTTGGGCGGGACTGCCTCCTACGAGCAGTACTTC.

This rearrangement joins TRBV6-2 or TRBV6-3 to TRBJ2-5; D uncertain. Trimming shortened V by 4 bases and J by 2 bases, and 14 bases separated the two germline ends. CDR3 length: 15 amino acids. The germline V gene encodes CDR1 MNHEY and CDR2 SVGEGT. The chain's CDR3 is CASSSIRTPQETQYF. CDR3 bases: TGTGCCAGCAGTTCCATACGGACCCCTCAAGAGACCCAGTACTTC.

V is TRBV5-4 and J is TRBJ2-1, with TRBD2 identical over 8 bases. CDR1 is SGHNT and CDR2 is YYREEE in the germline V gene (reference sequence). With 5 bases clipped from V and 2 bases from J, the junction kept 6 bases outside the gene matches. The CDR3 covers 15 residues. The DNA of the CDR3 is TGTGCCAGCAGTACCAGCGGGAGCCCCTACAATGAGCAGTTCTTC. Protein product: CASSTSGSPYNEQFF.

The chain couples TRBV6-5 to TRBJ2-1; the D gene is possibly TRBD2 (5 bases). V lost 6 bases, J lost 5 bases, and 14 bases lay in between. CDR3 size: 14 residues. The germline CDR1 and CDR2 sequences are MNHEY and SVGAGI. The CDR3 loop reads CASRGDYWDNEQFF. In nucleotides, the CDR3 is TGTGCCAGCAGAGGAGACTACTGGGACAATGAGCAGTTCTTC.

The rearrangement joins TRBV28 to TRBJ2-7; 7 bases line up with TRBD2. This CDR3 has 14 residues. V dropped 6 bases and J dropped 1; count of bases not matched to a gene: 6. From germline, CDR1 is MDHEN and CDR2 SYDVKM. Here the CDR3 DNA reads TGTGCCAGCAGGGGGGAGGGAGGGTCCTACGAGCAGTACTTC. Its translation: CASRGEGGSYEQYF.

V and J are TRBV27 and TRBJ1-2; no firm D call. V gave up 3 bases and J gave up 2 bases, with 13 bases separating them. Per germline, CDR1 MNHEY and CDR2 SMNVEV (reference sequence). The CDR3 covers 15 residues. Here the CDR3 reads CASSFTGGSNYGYTF. CDR3 DNA sequence: TGTGCCAGCAGTTTTACCGGAGGGTCGAACTATGGCTACACCTTC.

This clone was recorded only once. J is TRBJ1-1 and V is TRBV20-1; possible D gene TRBD1, 5 bases. CDR1 and CDR2 (germline): DFQATT, SNEGSKA (reference sequence). This CDR3 is 11 amino acids long. Trimming took 2 bases from V and 11 from J, leaving 12 bases between them. CDR3 in DNA: TGCAGTGCTAGACGAGAGAGGGGCGCTTTCTTT. Its translation is CSARRERGAFF.

In its sample, this clone was seen once. The chain uses TRBV11-3 and TRBJ2-3; perhaps TRBD2 as D (7 bases). This CDR3 region has 15 residues. CDR1 and CDR2 (germline): SGHNT, YENEEA. V was shortened by 5 bases and J by 3 bases, with 15 bases between the two germline ends. The CDR3 here is CASSLGGGRTDTQYF. Written as DNA, the CDR3 is TGTGCCAGCAGCCTAGGGGGGGGTCGTACAGATACGCAGTATTTT.

This rearrangement joins TRBV3-1 (or the pseudogene TRBV3-2) to TRBJ2-5; a weak D match, TRBD1 (6 bases). Germline CDR1 reads LGHDT; CDR2 reads YNNKEL (reference sequence). Trimming stripped 1 base from V and 4 bases from J, with 10 bases between. The CDR3 covers 14 residues. The CDR3 protein is CASSQVVQGETQYF. CDR3 coding DNA: TGTGCCAGCAGCCAAGTCGTACAGGGAGAGACCCAGTACTTC.

The genes are TRBV24-1 and TRBJ2-1; D is unclear. The CDR3 loop spans 16 amino acids. The ends were cut back, 5 bases at V and 8 bases at J, with 21 bases in the middle. The germline CDR1 and CDR2 sequences are KGHDR and SFDVKD. CDR3 DNA sequence: TGTGCCACCAGTGCAGGTAAGATTGGCAGTCGGGATGAGCAGTTCTTC. The encoded protein is CATSAGKIGSRDEQFF.